The clone carrying this TCR beta chain has a count of ten or more. No antigen is known for it. Each donor (without exception) was a healthy Caucasian. Germline V gene data show CDR1 as SEHNR and CDR2 as FQNEAQ (reference sequence). Trimming at V came to 5 bases and at J to 3 bases, leaving 5 bases not matched to a gene. CDR3 length equals 14 residues. The data originate from a study of identical twins. Points from the study as a whole: Those out-of-frame alpha sequences shared by twins showed an excess of low generation probability. Among beta out-of-frame sequences, excess sharing between twins appeared weaker.

MiXCR was run by TCRdb on the 5' RACE reads, yielding one entry per CDR3 protein. The sample carries approximately 280,000 distinct CDR3 sequences, approximately 8% recorded once. The same sample was also used in a study of yellow fever vaccine responses in identical twins.

This chain uses TRBV7-9 with TRBJ2-5, with 8 bases that match TRBD2. The source of this sequence is a woman between 18 and 30 years old in good health. Material for sequencing was memory (CD45RO+) T cells sorted from blood. CDR3 amino acids: CASSKPGGEETQYF. The CDR3 bases are TGTGCCAGCAGCAAACCCGGGGGGGAAGAGACCCAGTACTTC.